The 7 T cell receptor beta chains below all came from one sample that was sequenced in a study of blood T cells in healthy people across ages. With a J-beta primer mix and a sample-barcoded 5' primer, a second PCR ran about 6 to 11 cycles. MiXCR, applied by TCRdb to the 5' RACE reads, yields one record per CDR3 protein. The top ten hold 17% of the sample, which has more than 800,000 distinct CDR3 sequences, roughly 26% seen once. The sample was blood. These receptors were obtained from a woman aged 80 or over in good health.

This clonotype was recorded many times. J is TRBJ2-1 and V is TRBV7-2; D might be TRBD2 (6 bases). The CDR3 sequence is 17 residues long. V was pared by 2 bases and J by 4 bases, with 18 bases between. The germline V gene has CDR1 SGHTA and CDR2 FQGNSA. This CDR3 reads CASSLHVGSGLYNEQFF. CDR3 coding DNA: TGTGCCAGCAGCTTACACGTGGGATCGGGACTTTACAATGAGCAGTTCTTC. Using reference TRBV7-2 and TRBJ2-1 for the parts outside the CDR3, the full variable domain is GAGVSQSPSNKVTEKGKDVELRCDPISGHTALYWYRQSLGQGLEFLIYFQGNSAPDKSGLPSDRFSAERTGGSVSTLTIQRTQQEDSAVYLCASSLHVGSGLYNEQFFGPGTRLTVL.

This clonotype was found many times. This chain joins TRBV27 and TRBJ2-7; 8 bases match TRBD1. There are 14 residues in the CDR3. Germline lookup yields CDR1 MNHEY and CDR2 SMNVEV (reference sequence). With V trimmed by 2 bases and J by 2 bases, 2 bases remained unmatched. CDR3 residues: CASSLRQGTYEQYF. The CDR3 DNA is TGTGCCAGCAGTTTAAGACAGGGGACCTACGAGCAGTACTTC.

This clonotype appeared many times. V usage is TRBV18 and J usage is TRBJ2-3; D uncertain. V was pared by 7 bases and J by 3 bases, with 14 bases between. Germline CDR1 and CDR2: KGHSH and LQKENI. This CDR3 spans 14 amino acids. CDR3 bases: TGTGCCAGCTGGGCCAGGTACCCAACAGATACGCAGTATTTT. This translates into CASWARYPTDTQYF.

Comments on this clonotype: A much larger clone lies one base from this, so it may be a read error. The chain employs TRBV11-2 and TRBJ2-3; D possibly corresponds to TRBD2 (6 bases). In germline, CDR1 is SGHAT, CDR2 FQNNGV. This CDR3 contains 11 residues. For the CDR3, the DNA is TGTGCCAGCAGCCGGGGGTTTACGCGGTATTTT. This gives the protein CASSRGFTRYF.

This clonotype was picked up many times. DNA of the CDR3: TGTGCCAGCAGCTTCGCGACGAGATCAGAGCAGTTCTTC. It yields the protein CASSFATRSEQFF. This chain links TRBV5-5 with TRBJ2-1, with D unclear. V lost 2 bases to trimming and J lost 10 bases, with 13 bases between them. The CDR3 is made up of 13 amino acids. Germline V gene lookup returns CDR1 SGHKS and CDR2 YYEKEE (reference sequence).

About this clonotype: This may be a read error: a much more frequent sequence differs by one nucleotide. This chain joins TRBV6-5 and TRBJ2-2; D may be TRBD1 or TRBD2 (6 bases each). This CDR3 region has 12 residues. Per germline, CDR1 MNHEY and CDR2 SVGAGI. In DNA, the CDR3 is TGTGCCAGCAGCCGGGGGCCCGGGGAGCGGTTTTTT. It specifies CASSRGPGERFF.

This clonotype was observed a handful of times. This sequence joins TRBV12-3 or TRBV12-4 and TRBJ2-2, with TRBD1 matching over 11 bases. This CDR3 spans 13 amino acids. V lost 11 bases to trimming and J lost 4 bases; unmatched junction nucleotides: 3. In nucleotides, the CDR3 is TGTGCCGGGGACAGGGGGGGCACCGGGGAGCTGTTTTTT. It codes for CAGDRGGTGELFF.